This is a list of T cell receptor beta chains from one sample in a study of cytomegalovirus exposure and HLA in healthy donors. Here immunoSEQ multiplex PCR was the method, and the copy in TCRdb shows in-frame clones only, minus some. This specimen shows over 20,000 clones; the ten leading clones hold around 23%. Sequencing was carried out using PBMCs. Every receptor here comes from a man in his 60s in good health and CMV-seropositive. CDR3s include the opening cysteine and the closing phenylalanine or tryptophan. The D gene is left open where the match is weak. The listing skips clone size in some rows; elsewhere it reads once, few, many or a size class.

j_call: TRBJ1-1; clone_size: NA; d_call: TRBD1; v_call: TRBV18; cdr3_nt: TGTGCCAGCTCATCGGACAGGGGCTCTGAAGCTTTCTTT; cdr3_aa: CASSSDRGSEAFF
j_call: TRBJ2-1; clone_size: NA; d_call: TRBD2; v_call: TRBV5-4; cdr3_nt: TGTGCCAGCAGCTTTGGACTAGCGGCCGAGGGATTCTTC; cdr3_aa: CASSFGLAAEGFF
j_call: TRBJ1-3; clone_size: NA; d_call: TRBD1; v_call: TRBV11-3; cdr3_nt: TGTGCCAGCAGCTTAGGGACAGGATATCCACCGTACCGAAACACCATATATTTT; cdr3_aa: CASSLGTGYPPYRNTIYF
j_call: TRBJ1-1; clone_size: NA; d_call: NA; v_call: TRBV5-1; cdr3_nt: TGCGCCAGCAGCCGGGACACACCGAACACTGAAGCTTTCTTT; cdr3_aa: CASSRDTPNTEAFF
j_call: TRBJ1-5; clone_size: NA; d_call: NA; v_call: TRBV5-1; cdr3_nt: TGCGCCAGCAGCTTGGGTCCTCGCGTCGATCAGCCCCAGCATTTT; cdr3_aa: CASSLGPRVDQPQHF
j_call: TRBJ2-2; clone_size: NA; d_call: NA; v_call: TRBV6-1; cdr3_nt: TGTGCCAGCAGGATAGCAGCGACCACCGGGGAGCTGTTTTTT; cdr3_aa: CASRIAATTGELFF
j_call: TRBJ1-2; clone_size: NA; d_call: TRBD1; v_call: TRBV29-1; cdr3_nt: TGCAGCGTTGGTCAGGGACAGAGTGTGGGTGACTTC; cdr3_aa: CSVGQGQSVGDF
j_call: TRBJ2-1; clone_size: NA; d_call: NA; v_call: TRBV18; cdr3_nt: TGTGCCAGCTCACCACCGGGGGGTCATGAGCAGTTCTTC; cdr3_aa: CASSPPGGHEQFF
j_call: TRBJ2-5; clone_size: NA; d_call: NA; v_call: TRBV5-6; cdr3_nt: TGTGCCAGCAGCCGTTCTAGAATAGAGACCCAGTACTTC; cdr3_aa: CASSRSRIETQYF
j_call: TRBJ2-5; clone_size: NA; d_call: TRBD1; v_call: TRBV5-1; cdr3_nt: TGCGCCAGCAGCTTAGACAGGGAAGAGACCCAGTACTTC; cdr3_aa: CASSLDREETQYF
j_call: TRBJ1-1; clone_size: NA; d_call: TRBD1; v_call: TRBV19; cdr3_nt: TGTGCCAGTAGTGTTACCGGGACAGTGATGAACACTGAAGCTTTCTTT; cdr3_aa: CASSVTGTVMNTEAFF
j_call: TRBJ2-3; clone_size: NA; d_call: NA; v_call: TRBV5-1; cdr3_nt: TGCGCCAGCAGCGAAACATTCAGGGATAGCACAGATACGCAGTATTTT; cdr3_aa: CASSETFRDSTDTQYF
j_call: TRBJ2-5; clone_size: NA; d_call: TRBD1; v_call: TRBV7-2; cdr3_nt: TGTGCCAGCACCTCTCAGGGGGCTGTTGGGACCCAGTACTTC; cdr3_aa: CASTSQGAVGTQYF
j_call: TRBJ2-3; clone_size: NA; d_call: TRBD2; v_call: TRBV5-8; cdr3_nt: TGTGCCAGCAGCTTGGGGACTAGAGTTGGGGATACGCAGTATTTT; cdr3_aa: CASSLGTRVGDTQYF
j_call: TRBJ1-2; clone_size: NA; d_call: TRBD1; v_call: TRBV27; cdr3_nt: TGTGCCAGCAGTTCTAACAGGGGCTATGGCTACACCTTC; cdr3_aa: CASSSNRGYGYTF
j_call: TRBJ1-5; clone_size: NA; d_call: TRBD1; v_call: TRBV19; cdr3_nt: TGTGCCAGTAGCCGTCAGGGGGGTGGCCCTAATCAGCCCCAGCATTTT; cdr3_aa: CASSRQGGGPNQPQHF
j_call: TRBJ2-7; clone_size: NA; d_call: NA; v_call: TRBV9; cdr3_nt: TGTGCCAGCAGCCCCTGGGGCTCAGAAATGGACGAGCAGTACTTC; cdr3_aa: CASSPWGSEMDEQYF
j_call: TRBJ1-2; clone_size: NA; d_call: NA; v_call: TRBV7-9; cdr3_nt: TGTGCCAGCAGCTTAACCAATAGAGATGGCTACACCTTC; cdr3_aa: CASSLTNRDGYTF
j_call: TRBJ2-7; clone_size: NA; d_call: NA; v_call: TRBV15; cdr3_nt: TGTGCCACCAGCAGAGTTGGGCCCTACGAGCAGTACTTC; cdr3_aa: CATSRVGPYEQYF
j_call: TRBJ2-3; clone_size: hyperexpanded; d_call: TRBD2; v_call: TRBV7-8; cdr3_nt: TGTGCCAGCAGCTTAAGGCGAGGGACTAGCGATGCAGATACGCAGTATTTT; cdr3_aa: CASSLRRGTSDADTQYF
j_call: TRBJ1-4; clone_size: NA; d_call: NA; v_call: TRBV29-1; cdr3_nt: TGCAGCGTTCTCGCGGAAAAACTGTTTTTT; cdr3_aa: CSVLAEKLFF
j_call: TRBJ1-1; clone_size: NA; d_call: NA; v_call: TRBV7-6; cdr3_nt: TGTGCCAGCAGCTTATCAAGTAGGGGGACCGAAGCTTTCTTT; cdr3_aa: CASSLSSRGTEAFF
j_call: TRBJ2-1; clone_size: NA; d_call: TRBD2; v_call: TRBV2; cdr3_nt: TGTGCCAGCAGTGAGCTAGCGGGGGCTATGGATGAGCAGTTCTTC; cdr3_aa: CASSELAGAMDEQFF
j_call: TRBJ1-1; clone_size: NA; d_call: TRBD1; v_call: TRBV6-1; cdr3_nt: TGTGCCACAGGACAGGGGGATTTTGGCACTGAAGCTTTCTTT; cdr3_aa: CATGQGDFGTEAFF
j_call: TRBJ2-7; clone_size: NA; d_call: NA; v_call: TRBV29-1; cdr3_nt: TGCAGCGTTGTTGGTGTGCCTAACTCCTACGAGCAGTACTTC; cdr3_aa: CSVVGVPNSYEQYF
j_call: TRBJ1-1; clone_size: NA; d_call: NA; v_call: TRBV27; cdr3_nt: TGTGCCAGCAGGGAGGGATGGAACACTGAAGCTTTCTTT; cdr3_aa: CASREGWNTEAFF
j_call: TRBJ1-4; clone_size: NA; d_call: NA; v_call: TRBV11-2; cdr3_nt: TGTGCCAGCAGCCTCATTAGAGAAAAACTGTTTTTT; cdr3_aa: CASSLIREKLFF
j_call: TRBJ2-5; clone_size: NA; d_call: NA; v_call: TRBV20-1; cdr3_nt: TGCAGTGCTACGTTAAGCGGGACCCAGTACTTC; cdr3_aa: CSATLSGTQYF
j_call: TRBJ2-7; clone_size: NA; d_call: TRBD2; v_call: TRBV10-1; cdr3_nt: TGCGCCAGCGCAACTAGCGAAAAAACCTACGAGCAGTACTTC; cdr3_aa: CASATSEKTYEQYF
j_call: TRBJ2-3; clone_size: NA; d_call: NA; v_call: TRBV19; cdr3_nt: TGTGCCAGTAGCCCCCGGGTTGATCGCGGCACAGATACGCAGTATTTT; cdr3_aa: CASSPRVDRGTDTQYF
j_call: TRBJ1-5; clone_size: NA; d_call: NA; v_call: TRBV18; cdr3_nt: TGTGCCAGCTCGCAAGGAGTTAGCAATCAGCCCCAGCATTTT; cdr3_aa: CASSQGVSNQPQHF
j_call: TRBJ2-7; clone_size: NA; d_call: NA; v_call: TRBV20-1; cdr3_nt: TGCAGTGCTAGAGTTACCTACGAGCAGTACTTC; cdr3_aa: CSARVTYEQYF
j_call: TRBJ1-5; clone_size: NA; d_call: NA; v_call: TRBV19; cdr3_nt: TGTGCCAGTAGTATAGGGGTGGGAGGTAGCAATCAGCCCCAGCATTTT; cdr3_aa: CASSIGVGGSNQPQHF
j_call: TRBJ2-1; clone_size: NA; d_call: TRBD1; v_call: TRBV6-5; cdr3_nt: TGTGCCAGCAGTTATGACAGGGCTTCCAACAATGAGCAGTTCTTC; cdr3_aa: CASSYDRASNNEQFF